The T cell receptor beta chain described here comes from a study of shared clonotypes between healthy human individuals. Looking at the study overall: A donor's plate count was three for CD4 naive and three for CD4 memory; CD8 naive had two and CD8 memory one.

V was shortened by 5 bases and J by 4 bases, with 15 bases between the two germline ends. Germline V gene sequence: CDR1 MNHEY, CDR2 SVGAGI. The CDR3 spans 15 residues. The authors ran the assay at deep level. Replicate PCRs run on sorted subsets employed approximately 0.2 ug DNA, about 27,000 T cell genomes. In the original analysis: Junction-only immunoSEQ data arrived without quality scores, meaning filtering differed. Clones were sequenced by immunoSEQ multiplex PCR, and TCRdb holds only the in-frame ones, with some missing. V and J calls and clone size are those listed in that table; D and trimming were worked out from the DNA. Of 850,000 to 1,100,000 clones listed, roughly 80% are singletons.

This sequence originates from a man younger than 35 in good health. Some clones in this sample may be carry-over from other donors' samples. The specimen was memory CD4+ T cells from PBMCs. Subset given: CD45RA-negative fraction. The rearrangement joins TRBV6-5 to TRBJ1-5, with a possible D match to TRBD1 (5 bases). CDR3 protein: CASSMEGIRNQPQHF. The CDR3 region has the DNA TGTGCCAGCAGTATGGAGGGGATACGGAATCAGCCCCAGCATTTT.